These 22 T cell receptor beta chains share one sample of origin, sequenced in a study of CD8+ T cells in alopecia areata. Following extraction, RNA underwent reverse transcription to cDNA, which served as the sequencing template. Sequencing was performed with immunoSEQ multiplex PCR; in TCRdb, only in-frame clones are kept and a portion is missing. The data show some 200,000 clones, approximately 47% seen once. Treatment indicated: oral pan-JAK inhibitor, 5-10 mg twice daily. Sequences were derived from CD4+ T cells sorted from blood, sampled at approximately week 37, from a patient treated with tofacitinib. The receptors were gathered from a human donor with alopecia areata.

J is TRBJ2-5 and V is TRBV7-3; a weak D match, TRBD1 (8 bases). CDR1 is SGHTA and CDR2 is FQGTGA in the germline V gene. The CDR3 is made up of 15 amino acids. V was pared by 5 bases and J by 4 bases, with 17 bases between. The CDR3 is CASSAGGGSGETQYF. In DNA, the CDR3 is TGTGCCAGCAGCGCAGGGGGCGGGAGCGGAGAGACCCAGTACTTC.

The chain couples TRBV7-9 to TRBJ1-1; 7 nucleotides align to TRBD1. This CDR3 is built from 13 residues. Losses at the gene ends were 6 bases for V and 5 bases for J; bases not matched to a gene: 6. The V gene's germline CDR1 is SEHNR and CDR2 FQNEAQ (reference sequence). The CDR3 protein is CASRYLQGTEAFF. As DNA, the CDR3 is TGTGCCAGCAGATATCTACAGGGGACTGAAGCTTTCTTT.

This chain uses TRBV7-2 with TRBJ1-3, with D tentatively TRBD1 (5 bases). Germline CDR1 reads SGHTA; CDR2 reads FQGNSA. The CDR3 spans 16 residues. V was clipped by 5 bases and J by 0 bases, with 14 bases between them. The CDR3 reads CASSHTSGGSGNTIYF. In nucleotides, the CDR3 is TGTGCCAGCAGCCATACCAGCGGGGGCTCTGGAAACACCATATATTTT.

The CDR3 nucleotides are TGTGCCAGCAGCGCCGACCAGGGGTCCGAGCAGTACTTC. This gives the protein CASSADQGSEQYF. The chain employs TRBV9 and TRBJ2-7; D is possibly TRBD1 (6 bases). There are 13 residues in the CDR3. Germline CDR1 and CDR2: SGDLS and YYNGEE. The germline V and J ends were trimmed by 3 bases and 6 bases, with 13 bases remaining between them.

The chain links TRBV13 to TRBJ1-1; 9 positions match TRBD1. From germline, CDR1 is PRHDT and CDR2 FYEKMQ (reference sequence). V was pared by 1 base and J by 5 bases, with 2 bases of the junction left unmatched. CDR3 length: 14 amino acids. This CDR3 is CASSLEQGATEAFF. DNA for the CDR3: TGTGCCAGCAGCTTAGAACAGGGGGCTACTGAAGCTTTCTTT.

This rearrangement joins TRBV19 to TRBJ1-2; tentative D call: TRBD1 (5 bases). Trimming removed 5 bases from V and 6 bases from J, with 10 bases in between. The CDR3 covers 12 residues. The germline gives CDR1 LNHDA, CDR2 SQIVND (reference sequence). The CDR3 is CASSRLGDGYTF. The DNA for the CDR3 is TGTGCCAGTAGTCGGCTAGGGGATGGCTACACCTTC.

The chain employs TRBV4-1 and TRBJ2-3; D is unclear. The V end was cut by 4 bases, the J end by 6 bases, with 20 bases between. From germline, CDR1 is MGHRA and CDR2 YSYEKL. CDR3 size: 16 residues. The CDR3 coding sequence is TGCGCCAGCAGCCCGAAAACCTCGATGGGGTGGGATACGCAGTATTTT. Translated, it gives CASSPKTSMGWDTQYF.

The chain combines TRBV30 with TRBJ2-2; D unresolved. Trimming took off 0 bases at V and 1 base at J, with 12 bases between the two ends. This CDR3 has 16 residues. Germline lookup yields CDR1 GTSNPN and CDR2 SVGIG (reference sequence). In DNA, the CDR3 is TGTGCCTGGAGTGTACTTGCTAACGTGAACACCGGGGAGCTGTTTTTT. It yields the protein CAWSVLANVNTGELFF.

V usage is TRBV2 and J usage is TRBJ2-6; D is perhaps TRBD1 (6 bases). Per the germline V gene, CDR1 is SNHLY and CDR2 is FYNNEI. The length of the CDR3 is 13 residues. Trimming took 8 bases from V and 8 from J, leaving 13 bases between them. DNA for the CDR3: TGTGCCAGCGGTCAGGGGATACCCAACGTCCTGACTTTC. As protein: CASGQGIPNVLTF.

This clone was observed at least ten times. The same CDR3 can be traced to other DNA sequences in this sample. The chain recombines TRBV4-2 with TRBJ2-7, with D hard to call. In germline, CDR1 is LGHNA, CDR2 YNFKEQ. Trimming removed 1 base at V and 0 bases at J, with 13 bases between. The CDR3 sequence is 16 residues long. CDR3 region: CASSQASRSSSYEQYF. The CDR3 nucleotides read TGTGCCAGCAGCCAAGCGTCAAGGTCCAGCTCCTACGAGCAGTACTTC.

This chain joins TRBV28 and TRBJ2-7; TRBD1 aligns across 7 bases. Germline CDR1 is MDHEN and CDR2 is SYDVKM. The ends lost 8 bases at V and 0 bases at J; junction bases unmatched: 10. The CDR3 is 15 amino acids. The CDR3 here is CASLKPDRFSYEQYF. CDR3 coding DNA: TGTGCCAGCCTCAAACCGGACAGGTTCTCCTACGAGCAGTACTTC.

The chain couples TRBV23-1 to TRBJ1-1; 7 nucleotides align to TRBD1. TRBV23-1 is flagged as an ORF with uncertain function. The CDR3 has 15 amino acids. With V trimmed by 4 bases and J by 0 bases, 5 bases remained unmatched. CDR3 sequence: CASSPATGLNTEAFF. The CDR3, as DNA: TGCGCCAGCAGTCCAGCGACAGGGCTGAACACTGAAGCTTTCTTT.

The V gene is TRBV7-2, the J gene TRBJ2-7; tentative D call: TRBD1 (6 bases). This CDR3 region has 15 residues. Deletions cut 0 bases from V and 2 bases from J, with 11 bases between. Germline V gives CDR1 SGHTA, CDR2 FQGNSA. The CDR3 coding sequence is TGTGCCAGCAGCTTAGCCGTACAGGGACCCTACGAGCAGTACTTC. It specifies CASSLAVQGPYEQYF.

The chain recombines TRBV7-6 with TRBJ2-3; D may correspond to TRBD1 or TRBD2 (5 bases each). Germline lookup yields CDR1 SGHVS and CDR2 FNYEAQ. Trimming left V 4 bases short and J 4 bases short, with 15 bases between. This CDR3 comprises 15 residues. The CDR3 nucleotides read TGTGCCAGCAGCTCTCCGGCAGGGAGCTCAGATACGCAGTATTTT. As protein: CASSSPAGSSDTQYF.

This clone was detected a few times. The chain employs TRBV30 and TRBJ2-7; D remains ambiguous. Deletions cut 2 bases from V and 4 bases from J, with 9 bases between. This CDR3 is built from 12 residues. Germline V gene data show CDR1 as GTSNPN and CDR2 as SVGIG (reference sequence). CDR3 sequence reads: CAWSRVRYEQYF. The CDR3 DNA follows: TGTGCCTGGAGTAGGGTAAGGTACGAGCAGTACTTC.

J is TRBJ2-7 and V is TRBV7-8; no definite D call. Germline V gene data show CDR1 as SGHVS and CDR2 as FQNEAQ. The ends were cut back, 5 bases at V and 2 bases at J, with 13 bases in the middle. This CDR3 has 14 amino acids. CDR3 nucleotide sequence: TGTGCCAGCAGCCCGCCGACCCCGCCCTACGAGCAGTACTTC. Amino acid sequence: CASSPPTPPYEQYF.

The chain uses TRBV7-2 and TRBJ2-5; D gene uncertain. The CDR3 sequence is 15 residues long. The ends were cut back, 3 bases at V and 5 bases at J, with 16 bases in the middle. The V gene's germline CDR1 is SGHTA and CDR2 FQGNSA. CDR3 DNA: TGTGCCAGCAGCTTTCCGGGTCCAGATGTGGAGACCCAGTACTTC. Translating gives CASSFPGPDVETQYF.

This rearrangement joins TRBV11-2 to TRBJ2-7; the D gene is possibly TRBD1 (6 bases). Germline CDR1 is SGHAT and CDR2 is FQNNGV. The germline V and J ends were trimmed by 3 bases and 3 bases, with 12 bases remaining between them. The CDR3 is made up of 14 amino acids. CDR3 protein: CASSLGARIYEQYF. The CDR3 DNA follows: TGTGCCAGCAGCTTGGGGGCCCGGATCTACGAGCAGTACTTC.

CDR3 nucleotide sequence: TGTGCCAGCATATGGCTAGCGGGAGATACCGGGGAGCTGTTTTTT. This codes for CASIWLAGDTGELFF. V is TRBV6-6 and J is TRBJ2-2; the match to TRBD2 covers 10 bases. The CDR3 loop spans 15 amino acids. CDR1 MNHNY and CDR2 SVGAGI come from the germline V gene (reference sequence). V lost 7 bases and J lost 5; bases outside the gene matches: 7.

The rearrangement joins TRBV9 to TRBJ2-1; TRBD2 aligns across 9 bases. Germline lookup yields CDR1 SGDLS and CDR2 YYNGEE. The CDR3 contains 15 residues. The V segment lost 3 bases and the J segment 5 bases; nucleotides outside the gene matches: 6. As DNA, the CDR3 is TGTGCCAGCAGCGCCAGGACTAGCGAGGACAATGAGCAGTTCTTC. It specifies CASSARTSEDNEQFF.

Concerning this clone: Different DNA sequences within this sample yield the same CDR3. The chain's CDR3 is CAWRGTDTQYF. As DNA, the CDR3 is TGTGCCTGGAGGGGGACAGATACGCAGTATTTT. V gene TRBV30 combines with J gene TRBJ2-3, with no clear D. There are 11 residues in the CDR3. Trimming took 3 bases from V and 3 from J, leaving 4 bases between them. CDR1 is GTSNPN and CDR2 is SVGIG in the germline V gene (reference sequence). The full variable domain, completed using reference TRBV30 and TRBJ2-3, is SQTIHQWPATLVQPVGSPLSLECTVEGTSNPNLYWYRQAAGRGLQLLFYSVGIGQISSEVPQNLSASRPQDRQFILSSKKLLLSDSGFYLCAWRGTDTQYFGPGTRLTVL.

This clone was counted between two and nine times. CDR3 coding DNA: TGCAGCGTTAGTTCCGGGGAGCTGTTTTTT. It translates to CSVSSGELFF. The rearrangement joins TRBV29-1 to TRBJ2-2; no clear D. CDR3 length: 10 amino acids. V lost 5 bases, J lost 6 bases, and 4 bases lay in between. In germline, CDR1 is SQVTM, CDR2 ANQGSEA.